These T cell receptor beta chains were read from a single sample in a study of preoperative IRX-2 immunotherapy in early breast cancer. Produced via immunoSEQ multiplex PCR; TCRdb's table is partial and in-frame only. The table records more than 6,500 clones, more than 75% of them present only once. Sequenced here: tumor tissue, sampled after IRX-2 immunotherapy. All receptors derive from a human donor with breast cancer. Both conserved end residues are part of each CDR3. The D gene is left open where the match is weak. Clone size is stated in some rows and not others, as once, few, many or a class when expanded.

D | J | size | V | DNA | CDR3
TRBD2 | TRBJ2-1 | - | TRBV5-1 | TGCGCCAGCAGCGGTACTAGCGGGTCATACAATGAGCAGTTCTTC | CASSGTSGSYNEQFF
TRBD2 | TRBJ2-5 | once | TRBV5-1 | TGCGCCAGCAGCTTGGGGCCAGCGGGGCCCCTAGAGACCCAGTACTTC | CASSLGPAGPLETQYF
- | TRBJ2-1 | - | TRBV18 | TGTGCCAGCTCACCGGTTAGCATGAGATCAAGCTCCTACAATGAGCAGTTCTTC | CASSPVSMRSSSYNEQFF
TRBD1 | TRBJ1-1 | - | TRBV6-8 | TGTGCCAGCACGACAGGGTGGGGGACTGAAGCTTTCTTT | CASTTGWGTEAFF
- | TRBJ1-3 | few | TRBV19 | TGTGCCAGTAGTAGGGGGGAACCTGGAAACACCATATATTTT | CASSRGEPGNTIYF
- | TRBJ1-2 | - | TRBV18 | TGTGCCAGCTCACCAAGAGGGCAGGGAAGTGGCTACACCTTC | CASSPRGQGSGYTF
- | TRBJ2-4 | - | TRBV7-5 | TGTGCCAGCAGCCCAGCGGGGGGTCTAGCCAAAAACATTCAGTACTTC | CASSPAGGLAKNIQYF
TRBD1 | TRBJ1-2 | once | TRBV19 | TGTGCCAGTAGTACCCAAGGACAGGGTGGCTATGGCTACACCTTC | CASSTQGQGGYGYTF
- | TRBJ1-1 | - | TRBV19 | TGTGCCAGTAGCTATCGACAGACCTTTGAAGCTTTCTTT | CASSYRQTFEAFF
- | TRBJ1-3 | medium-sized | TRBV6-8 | TGTGCCAGCAGTGTTCACAGGCCCTCTGGAAACACCATATATTTT | CASSVHRPSGNTIYF
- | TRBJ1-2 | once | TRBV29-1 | TGCAGCGTCGCGACCGGGTTCCTCTATGGCTACACCTTC | CSVATGFLYGYTF
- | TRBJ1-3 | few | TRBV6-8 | TGTGCCAGCAGGGGAGGGTGGGACGCTGGAAACACCATATATTTT | CASRGGWDAGNTIYF
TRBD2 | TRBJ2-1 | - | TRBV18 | TGTGCCAGCTCACGACCGGGACTAGCGGGGGACTACAATGAGCAGTTCTTC | CASSRPGLAGDYNEQFF
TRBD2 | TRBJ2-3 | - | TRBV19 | TGTGCCAGTAGTACTCGACTAGCACGTACGCAGTATTTT | CASSTRLARTQYF
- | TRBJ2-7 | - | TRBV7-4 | TGTGCCAGCAGCTTTACTAGCACCGCCGAGCAGTACTTC | CASSFTSTAEQYF